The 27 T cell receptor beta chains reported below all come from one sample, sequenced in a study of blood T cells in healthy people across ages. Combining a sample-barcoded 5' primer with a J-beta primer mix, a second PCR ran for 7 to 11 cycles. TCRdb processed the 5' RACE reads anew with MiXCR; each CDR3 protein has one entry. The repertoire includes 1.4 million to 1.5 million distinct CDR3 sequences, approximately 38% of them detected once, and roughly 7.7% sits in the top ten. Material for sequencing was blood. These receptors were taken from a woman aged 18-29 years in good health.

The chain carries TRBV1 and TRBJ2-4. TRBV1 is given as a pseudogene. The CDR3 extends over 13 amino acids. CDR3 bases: TGCACCAGCAGCCAAGTAGGATGGGACATTCAGTACTTC. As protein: CTSSQVGWDIQYF.

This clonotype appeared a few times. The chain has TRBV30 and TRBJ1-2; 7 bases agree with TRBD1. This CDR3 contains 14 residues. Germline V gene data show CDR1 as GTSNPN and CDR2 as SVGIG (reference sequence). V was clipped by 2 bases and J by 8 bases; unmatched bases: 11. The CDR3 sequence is CAWSFQGGAGGYTF. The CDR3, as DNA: TGTGCCTGGAGTTTCCAAGGGGGCGCGGGGGGCTACACCTTC. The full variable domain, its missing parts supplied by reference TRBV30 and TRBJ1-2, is SQTIHQWPATLVQPVGSPLSLECTVEGTSNPNLYWYRQAAGRGLQLLFYSVGIGQISSEVPQNLSASRPQDRQFILSSKKLLLSDSGFYLCAWSFQGGAGGYTFGSGTRLTVV.

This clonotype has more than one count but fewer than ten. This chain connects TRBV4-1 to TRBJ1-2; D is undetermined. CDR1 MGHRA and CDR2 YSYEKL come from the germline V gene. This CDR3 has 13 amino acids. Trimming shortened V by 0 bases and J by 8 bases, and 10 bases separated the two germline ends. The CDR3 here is CASSQDRQRGYTF. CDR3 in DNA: TGCGCCAGCAGCCAAGATCGCCAGAGGGGCTACACCTTC.

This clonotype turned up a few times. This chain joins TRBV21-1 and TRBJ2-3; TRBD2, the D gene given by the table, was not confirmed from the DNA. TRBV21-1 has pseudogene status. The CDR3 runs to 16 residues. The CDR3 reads CASSKAPGGLVDTQYF. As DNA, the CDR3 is TGTGCCAGCAGCAAAGCCCCGGGAGGGTTGGTAGATACGCAGTATTTT.

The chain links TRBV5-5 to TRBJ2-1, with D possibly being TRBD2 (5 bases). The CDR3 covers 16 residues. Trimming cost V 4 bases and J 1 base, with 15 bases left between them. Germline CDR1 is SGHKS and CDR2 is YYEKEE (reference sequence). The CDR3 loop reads CASSAHRLASYNEQFF. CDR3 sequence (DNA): TGTGCCAGCAGCGCACACCGGCTAGCTTCCTACAATGAGCAGTTCTTC.

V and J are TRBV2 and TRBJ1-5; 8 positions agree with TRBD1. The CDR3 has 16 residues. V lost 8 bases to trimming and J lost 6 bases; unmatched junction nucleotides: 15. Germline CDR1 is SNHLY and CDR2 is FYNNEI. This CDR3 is CASQPGGGGIRQPQHF. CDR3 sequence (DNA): TGTGCCAGCCAGCCAGGGGGCGGCGGGATTCGTCAGCCCCAGCATTTT.

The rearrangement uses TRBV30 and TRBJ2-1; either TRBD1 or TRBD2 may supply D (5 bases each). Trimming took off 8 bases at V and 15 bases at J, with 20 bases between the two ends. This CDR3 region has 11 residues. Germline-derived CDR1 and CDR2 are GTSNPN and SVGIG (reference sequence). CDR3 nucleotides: TGTGCCGGGGGTTCGCCGCAACGGACGTTCTTC. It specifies CAGGSPQRTFF.

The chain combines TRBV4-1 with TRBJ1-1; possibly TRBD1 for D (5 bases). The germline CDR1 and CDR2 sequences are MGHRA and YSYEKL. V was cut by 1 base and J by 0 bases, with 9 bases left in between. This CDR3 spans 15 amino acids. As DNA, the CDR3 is TGCGCCAGCAGCCAAGGGGGCAGCCTGAACACTGAAGCTTTCTTT. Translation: CASSQGGSLNTEAFF.

The CDR3 DNA follows: TGTGCCAGCAGCCCTGGGGGGGAGCTCGATTCACCCCTCCACTTT. Residues: CASSPGGELDSPLHF. The chain carries TRBV27 and TRBJ1-6; maybe TRBD1 (5 bases). Trimming removed 6 bases from V and 8 bases from J, with 17 bases in between. This CDR3 region has 15 residues. Germline V gives CDR1 MNHEY, CDR2 SMNVEV (reference sequence).

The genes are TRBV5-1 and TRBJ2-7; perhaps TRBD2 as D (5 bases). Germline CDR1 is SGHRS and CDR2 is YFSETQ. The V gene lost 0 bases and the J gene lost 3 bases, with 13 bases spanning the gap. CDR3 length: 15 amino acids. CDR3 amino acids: CASSLGASPGYEQYF. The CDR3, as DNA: TGCGCCAGCAGCTTGGGGGCTAGCCCGGGCTACGAGCAGTACTTC.

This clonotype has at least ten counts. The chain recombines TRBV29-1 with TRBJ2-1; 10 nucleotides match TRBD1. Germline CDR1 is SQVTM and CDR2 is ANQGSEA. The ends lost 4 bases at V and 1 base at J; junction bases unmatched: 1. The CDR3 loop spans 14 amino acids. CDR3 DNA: TGCAGCGTTGGGGGACAGGGGTCCTACAATGAGCAGTTCTTC. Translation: CSVGGQGSYNEQFF.

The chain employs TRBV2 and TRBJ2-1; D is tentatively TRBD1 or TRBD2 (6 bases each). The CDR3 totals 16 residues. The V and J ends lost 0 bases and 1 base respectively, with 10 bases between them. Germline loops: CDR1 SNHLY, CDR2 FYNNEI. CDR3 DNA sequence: TGTGCCAGCAGTGAAGCTAGGGGGGCGTCCTACAATGAGCAGTTCTTC. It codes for CASSEARGASYNEQFF.

The CDR3 loop is CASSLAVEQYF. CDR3 in DNA: TGTGCCAGCAGCTTAGCGGTAGAGCAGTACTTC. V and J are TRBV7-6 and TRBJ2-5; the D is unclear. V dropped 0 bases and J dropped 11 bases, with 7 bases sitting between them. The V gene's germline CDR1 is SGHVS and CDR2 FNYEAQ. The CDR3 sequence is 11 residues long.

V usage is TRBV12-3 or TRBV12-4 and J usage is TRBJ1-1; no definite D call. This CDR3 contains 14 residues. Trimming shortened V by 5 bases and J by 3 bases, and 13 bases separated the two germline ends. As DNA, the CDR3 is TGTGCCAGCAGTGTGGTTTCGGCCTACACTGAAGCTTTCTTT. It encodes CASSVVSAYTEAFF.

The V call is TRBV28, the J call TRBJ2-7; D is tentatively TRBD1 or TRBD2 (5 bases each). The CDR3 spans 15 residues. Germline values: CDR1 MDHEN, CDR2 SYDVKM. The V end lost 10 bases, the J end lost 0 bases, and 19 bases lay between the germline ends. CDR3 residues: CATESGAGSSYEQYF. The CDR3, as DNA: TGTGCCACCGAAAGTGGGGCAGGGAGCTCCTACGAGCAGTACTTC.

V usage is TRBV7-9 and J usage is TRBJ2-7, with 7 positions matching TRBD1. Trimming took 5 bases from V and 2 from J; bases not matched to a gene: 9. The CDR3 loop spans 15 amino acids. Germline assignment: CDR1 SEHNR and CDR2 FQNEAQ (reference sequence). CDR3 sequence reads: CASSTRQGQTYEQYF. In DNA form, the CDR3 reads TGTGCCAGCAGCACGCGACAGGGCCAAACCTACGAGCAGTACTTC.

CDR3 sequence reads: CATMRGKGVNTEAFF. In nucleotides, the CDR3 is TGTGCCACCATGAGGGGAAAAGGCGTGAACACTGAAGCTTTCTTT. V is TRBV14 and J is TRBJ1-1, with D possibly being TRBD1 (5 bases). Germline loops: CDR1 SGHDN, CDR2 FVKESK. Trimming pared 10 bases from V and 0 bases from J, leaving 18 bases between. The CDR3 runs 15 residues.

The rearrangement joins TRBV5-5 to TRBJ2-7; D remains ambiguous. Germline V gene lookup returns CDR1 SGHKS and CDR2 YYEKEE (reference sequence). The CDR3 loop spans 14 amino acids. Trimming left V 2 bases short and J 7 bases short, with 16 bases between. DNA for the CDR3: TGTGCCAGCAGCTTTGACTCAGCGAACAATGAGCAGTACTTC. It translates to CASSFDSANNEQYF.

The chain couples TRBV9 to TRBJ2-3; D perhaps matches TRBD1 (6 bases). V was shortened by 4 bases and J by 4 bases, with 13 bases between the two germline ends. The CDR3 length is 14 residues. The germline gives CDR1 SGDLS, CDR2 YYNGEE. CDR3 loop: CASSSQGWPDTQYF. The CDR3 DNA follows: TGTGCCAGCAGCTCCCAGGGGTGGCCAGATACGCAGTATTTT. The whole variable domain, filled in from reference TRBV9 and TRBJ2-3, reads DSGVTQTPKHLITATGQRVTLRCSPRSGDLSVYWYQQSLDQGLQFLIQYYNGEERAKGNILERFSAQQFPDLHSELNLSSLELGDSALYFCASSSQGWPDTQYFGPGTRLTVL.

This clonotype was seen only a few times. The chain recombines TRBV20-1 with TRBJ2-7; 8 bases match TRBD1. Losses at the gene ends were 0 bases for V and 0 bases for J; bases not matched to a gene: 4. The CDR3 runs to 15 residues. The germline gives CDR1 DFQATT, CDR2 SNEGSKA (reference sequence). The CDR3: CSAREGTGGSYEQYF. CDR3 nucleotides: TGCAGTGCTAGAGAAGGGACAGGAGGCTCCTACGAGCAGTACTTC.

CDR3 nucleotides: TGCAGTGCTCTAGGGGGGGCGTGGACGAGCTCTGGGGCCAACGTCCTGACTTTC. It codes for CSALGGAWTSSGANVLTF. V gene TRBV20-1 combines with J gene TRBJ2-6; D may be TRBD2 (7 bases). Germline CDR1 is DFQATT and CDR2 is SNEGSKA (reference sequence). Between the trimmed V and J ends, which lost 5 bases and 0 bases, there was a span of 20 bases. The CDR3 consists of 18 residues.

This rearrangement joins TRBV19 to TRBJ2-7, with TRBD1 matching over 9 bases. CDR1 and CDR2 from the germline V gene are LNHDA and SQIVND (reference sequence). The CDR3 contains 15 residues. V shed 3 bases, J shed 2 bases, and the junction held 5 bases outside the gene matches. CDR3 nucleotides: TGTGCCAGTAGTATTGAGGACAGGGGTCCCTACGAGCAGTACTTC. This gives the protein CASSIEDRGPYEQYF.

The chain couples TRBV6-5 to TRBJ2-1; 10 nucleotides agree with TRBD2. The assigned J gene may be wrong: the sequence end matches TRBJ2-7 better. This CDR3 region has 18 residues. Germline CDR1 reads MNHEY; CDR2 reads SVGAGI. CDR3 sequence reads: CASSFLVGLAGVGNEQYF. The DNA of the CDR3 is TGTGCCAGCAGTTTTTTGGTTGGGCTAGCGGGAGTCGGTAATGAGCAGTACTTC.

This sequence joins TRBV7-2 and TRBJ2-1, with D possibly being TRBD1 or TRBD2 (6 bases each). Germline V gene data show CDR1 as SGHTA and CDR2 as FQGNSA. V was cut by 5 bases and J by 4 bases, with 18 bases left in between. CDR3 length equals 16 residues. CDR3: CASSLGGLGMYNEQFF. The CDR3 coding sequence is TGTGCCAGCAGCCTGGGGGGCCTCGGCATGTACAATGAGCAGTTCTTC.

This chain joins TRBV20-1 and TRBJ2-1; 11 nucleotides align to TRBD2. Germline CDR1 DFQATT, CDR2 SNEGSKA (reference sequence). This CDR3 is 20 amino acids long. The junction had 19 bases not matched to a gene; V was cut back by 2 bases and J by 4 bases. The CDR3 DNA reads TGCAGTGCTAGAACCCGTCAGGGTAGCGGGAGGGTAGGTACTTACAATGAGCAGTTCTTC. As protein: CSARTRQGSGRVGTYNEQFF.

The DNA for the CDR3 is TGCGCCAGCAGTTTAAATCGGGAGTCCTACAATGAGCAGTTCTTC. This gives the protein CASSLNRESYNEQFF. The chain has TRBV5-1 and TRBJ2-1; D is perhaps TRBD2 (6 bases). CDR1 and CDR2 from the germline V gene are SGHRS and YFSETQ. Deletions cut 5 bases from V and 1 base from J, with 13 bases between. The length of the CDR3 is 15 residues.

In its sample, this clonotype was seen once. CDR3 in amino acids: CASSYIQENQPQHF. CDR3 DNA: TGTGCCAGCAGTTACATTCAGGAAAATCAGCCCCAGCATTTT. This chain links TRBV6-2 or TRBV6-3 with TRBJ1-5; D is unclear. The V end lost 2 bases, the J end lost 4 bases, and 9 bases lay between the germline ends. Per germline, CDR1 MNHEY and CDR2 SVGEGT. The CDR3 sequence is 14 residues long.